Shown below are 13 T cell receptor beta chains from a single sample sequenced in a study of CD8+CD57+ T cells in acquired aplastic anemia. Patients sequenced had flow cytometry evidence of CD8+CD57+ cell expansion. Profiling of TCR beta VDJ combinations and CDR3 sequences used genomic DNA as template. TCRdb reanalysed the reads using MiXCR and keeps one entry per CDR3 protein. In the table there are 270,000 or so distinct CDR3 sequences, 70% to 85% of which are singletons. Source material: sorted CD4+, CD8+, or CD8+CD57+ T cells (not recorded which) from PBMCs. The receptors were gathered from a human donor with aplastic anemia.

The chain uses TRBV5-8 and TRBJ2-2; no clear D. The CDR3 runs 12 residues. CDR1 is SGHTS and CDR2 is YDEGEE in the germline V gene. The germline V and J ends were trimmed by 2 bases and 9 bases, with 8 bases remaining between them. For the CDR3, the DNA is TGTGCCAGCAGCTTAGTGGCCTGGGAGCTGTTTTTT. This sequence encodes CASSLVAWELFF.

V usage is TRBV7-8 and J usage is TRBJ2-7, with a tentative D call TRBD2 (5 bases). This CDR3 spans 12 amino acids. Germline lookup yields CDR1 SGHVS and CDR2 FQNEAQ. The CDR3 coding sequence is TGTGCCAGCAGCTTAGCTGGAGGCGACGAGTCCGTG. Translating gives CASSLAGGDESV.

The chain has TRBV7-2 and TRBJ1-3, with unresolved D. The CDR3 contains 14 residues. Germline CDR1 SGHTA, CDR2 FQGNSA. The V end lost 5 bases, the J end lost 4 bases, and 12 bases lay between the germline ends. CDR3 sequence: CASSHQRAGNTIYF. DNA for the CDR3: TGTGCCAGCAGCCATCAAAGAGCCGGAAACACCATATATTTT. Full variable domain (outside the CDR3, taken from reference TRBV7-2 and TRBJ1-3): GAGVSQSPSNKVTEKGKDVELRCDPISGHTALYWYRQSLGQGLEFLIYFQGNSAPDKSGLPSDRFSAERTGGSVSTLTIQRTQQEDSAVYLCASSHQRAGNTIYFGEGSWLTVV.

This chain links TRBV12-3 or TRBV12-4 with TRBJ2-5, with 7 bases aligning to TRBD2. The CDR3 covers 15 residues. The V gene end was trimmed by 6 bases and the J gene end by 4 bases; junction bases not matched to a gene: 11. The chain's CDR3 is CASSTTKGRAETQYF. The CDR3 nucleotides are TGTGCCAGCAGCACCACTAAGGGGAGGGCAGAGACCCAGTACTTC.

This chain connects TRBV10-3 to TRBJ1-1; tentative D call: TRBD1 (6 bases). This CDR3 contains 15 residues. Trimming removed 1 base from V and 6 bases from J, with 15 bases in between. CDR1 is ENHRY, CDR2 SYGVKD, per germline. DNA of the CDR3: TGTGCCATCAGTGAGTACCAGGGGCTCCAGGCTGAAGCTTTCTTT. Translating gives CAISEYQGLQAEAFF.

This clonotype was counted many times. The chain has TRBV20-1 and TRBJ1-6; 7 bases agree with TRBD1. Trimming at V came to 4 bases and at J to 13 bases, leaving 16 bases not matched to a gene. The length of the CDR3 is 15 residues. CDR1 is DFQATT and CDR2 is SNEGSKA in the germline V gene (reference sequence). The CDR3 region is CSAMGGRDRRVPLHF. The CDR3 bases are TGCAGTGCTATGGGTGGTCGGGACAGAAGGGTTCCCCTCCACTTT.

The V and J genes are TRBV5-6 and TRBJ1-5; a weak D match, TRBD1 (6 bases). The V end lost 0 bases, the J end lost 5 bases, and 9 bases lay between the germline ends. This CDR3 is 14 amino acids long. The germline gives CDR1 SGHDT, CDR2 YYEEEE. CDR3 nucleotides: TGTGCCAGCAGCTTGGAGAGGGGGGATCAGCCCCAGCATTTT. This gives the protein CASSLERGDQPQHF.

The chain has TRBV7-2 and TRBJ2-5; TRBD2 is a possible D gene (5 bases). The CDR3 totals 15 residues. The V gene's germline CDR1 is SGHTA and CDR2 FQGNSA. Trimming stripped 5 bases from V and 14 bases from J, with 27 bases between. The CDR3: CASSVLGGPDVTYYF. The CDR3 nucleotides read TGTGCCAGCAGCGTACTAGGAGGTCCCGATGTGACGTATTACTTC.

As regards this clonotype: At one boundary the junction diverges from the germline segment, which might be a read error. The chain recombines TRBV7-9 with TRBJ2-5; D remains unclear. CDR3 length equals 14 residues. Germline CDR1 and CDR2: SEHNR and FQNEAQ (reference sequence). CDR3 in DNA: TGTGCCAGCAGCAGAGGCAGCGAGCAAGAGTCCCCGAACTTC. It codes for CASSRGSEQESPNF. Together with reference TRBV7-9 and TRBJ2-5, the CDR3 gives the full variable domain: DTGVSQNPRHKITKRGQNVTFRCDPISEHNRLYWYRQTLGQGPEFLTYFQNEAQLEKSRLLSDRFSAERPKGSFSTLEIQRTEQGDSAMYLCASSRGSEQESPNFGPGTRLLVL.

The rearrangement joins TRBV7-2 to TRBJ2-7, with D unclear. Per germline, CDR1 SGHTA and CDR2 FQGNSA. The ends were cut back, 4 bases at V and 1 base at J, with 23 bases in the middle. This CDR3 is built from 18 residues. The CDR3 spells CASSSHTDGSALSYEQYV. The CDR3 DNA follows: TGTGCCAGCAGCTCTCACACGGACGGGTCAGCCCTTTCCTACGAGCAGTACGTC.

The chain links TRBV10-3 to TRBJ2-2; 7 nucleotides line up with TRBD2. The germline CDR1 and CDR2 sequences are ENHRY and SYGVKD. The CDR3 consists of 16 residues. V shed 2 bases, J shed 3 bases, and the junction held 6 bases outside the gene matches. In DNA form, the CDR3 reads TGTGCCATCAGTGAGAGGGAGGGTTCCGACACCGGGGAGCTGTTTTTT. It translates to CAISEREGSDTGELFF.

The chain uses TRBV19 and TRBJ1-5; the D gene is possibly TRBD1 (7 bases). The DNA end favors TRBJ2-3, so the J call may be wrong. Germline loops: CDR1 LNHDA, CDR2 SQIVND (reference sequence). The CDR3 is 16 residues long. For the CDR3, the DNA is TGTGCCAGTAGCTCAGTGCGGGACAGCCGCAATCAGCCCCAGTATTTT. This encodes CASSSVRDSRNQPQYF.

The gene calls are TRBV7-3 and TRBJ2-3; 7 bases fit TRBD2. The CDR3 covers 14 residues. Germline trimming cut 10 bases from V and 6 bases from J; bases unmatched to any gene: 13. Germline assignment: CDR1 SGHTA and CDR2 FQGTGA. CDR3 sequence: CATSLGGGIDTQYF. The CDR3 DNA reads TGTGCCACTAGTCTGGGGGGAGGGATCGATACGCAGTATTTT.